Listed below are T cell receptor beta chains from one sample, sequenced in a study of response to subunit inactivated influenza vaccine. TCRdb processed the RT-PCR reads anew with MiXCR; each CDR3 protein has one entry. There are approximately 480,000 distinct CDR3 sequences in the sample; approximately 9.9% occur only once, and approximately 12% lies in the top ten. Sequenced here: PBMCs from blood, sampled roughly 47 days after vaccination. These receptors originate from a man in his forties or fifties who received an inactivated influenza vaccine. Both conserved end residues are part of each CDR3. Each record gives: D gene, clone size, V gene, J gene, CDR3 protein, CDR3 DNA. A D gene is named only where the DNA matches it firmly. Clone size is stated in some rows and not others, as once, few, many or a class when expanded.

TRBD2	NA	TRBV2	TRBJ2-1	CASSGDLSGSSYNEQFF	TGTGCCAGCAGTGGAGACCTTAGCGGGAGCTCCTACAATGAGCAGTTCTTC
NA	many	TRBV28	TRBJ2-4	CASSLRPGQGLNIQYF	TGTGCCAGCAGTCTGAGACCGGGACAAGGCCTAAACATTCAGTACTTC
TRBD1	few	TRBV4-1	TRBJ2-6	CASSQVQGAGGANVLTF	TGCGCCAGCAGCCAAGTACAGGGGGCAGGTGGGGCCAACGTCCTGACTTTC
NA	few	TRBV3-1	TRBJ1-1	CASTYGPGGEAFF	TGTGCCAGCACCTACGGACCCGGGGGTGAAGCTTTCTTT
TRBD1	few	TRBV2	TRBJ1-1	CATQGQANTEAFF	TGTGCCACTCAGGGACAGGCGAACACTGAAGCTTTCTTT
TRBD1	many	TRBV29-1	TRBJ2-7	CSGGQPYEQYF	TGCAGCGGGGGACAGCCCTACGAGCAGTACTTC
NA	NA	TRBV20-1	TRBJ1-1	CSAREKVWILNTEAFF	TGCAGTGCTAGAGAAAAGGTTTGGATATTGAACACTGAAGCTTTCTTT
TRBD1	few	TRBV5-5	TRBJ1-5	CAGTEASIDQPQHF	TGTGCTGGGACAGAGGCCTCGATCGATCAGCCCCAGCATTTT
NA	NA	TRBV28	TRBJ1-4	CASSLGGQRNEKLFF	TGTGCCAGCAGCCTGGGGGGACAACGTAATGAAAAACTGTTTTTT
NA	NA	TRBV9	TRBJ2-1	CASSGGGSGDLKQSEQFF	TGTGCCAGCAGCGGGGGTGGTAGTGGGGACCTCAAGCAAAGTGAGCAGTTCTTC
NA	NA	TRBV28	TRBJ2-3	CASNPHLTDTQYF	TGTGCCAGCAATCCTCATCTCACAGATACGCAGTATTTT
TRBD2	NA	TRBV11-2	TRBJ2-1	CASSLTSGGLYNEQFF	TGTGCCAGCAGCTTGACTAGCGGGGGGCTGTACAATGAGCAGTTCTTC
NA	NA	TRBV5-6	TRBJ1-2	CASSLPGAGYGYTF	TGTGCCAGCAGCTTGCCAGGGGCCGGCTATGGCTACACCTTC
TRBD1	many	TRBV6-1	TRBJ2-3	CASSLPGQGLNTQYF	TGTGCCAGCAGCCTACCGGGACAGGGGTTAAATACGCAGTATTTT
NA	NA	TRBV9	TRBJ2-2	CASSAQSLNTGELFF	TGTGCCAGCAGCGCCCAATCTTTGAACACCGGGGAGCTGTTTTTT
TRBD2	NA	TRBV4-2	TRBJ2-1	CASSHLPPIAGGLTRTGGNEQFF	TGTGCCAGCAGCCACCTACCCCCGATAGCGGGAGGCCTTACCCGGACTGGGGGAAATGAGCAGTTCTTC
NA	NA	TRBV11-1	TRBJ2-2	CASSLAPGRRAIPGELFF	TGTGCCAGCAGCTTAGCACCGGGACGCCGGGCGATCCCCGGGGAGCTGTTTTTT
NA	NA	TRBV18	TRBJ2-7	CASSPTRDAYEQYF	TGTGCCAGCTCACCAACGAGGGATGCCTACGAGCAGTACTTC
TRBD1	NA	TRBV18	TRBJ2-3	CASSLGQYTDTQYF	TGTGCCAGCTCCCTGGGACAGTACACAGATACGCAGTATTTT
NA	NA	TRBV3-1	TRBJ2-1	CASSQAHGYNEQFF	TGTGCCAGCAGCCAGGCCCATGGTTACAATGAGCAGTTCTTC
TRBD1	few	TRBV3-1	TRBJ2-5	CASSQELGTGSYLLETQYF	TGTGCCAGCAGCCAAGAGCTGGGGACAGGGTCCTACTTGTTGGAGACCCAGTACTTC
NA	many	TRBV10-1	TRBJ2-7	CASSEVFRPYEQYF	TGCGCCAGCAGTGAGGTATTCCGACCCTACGAGCAGTACTTC
TRBD1	many	TRBV29-1	TRBJ2-3	CSASRGQGVADTQYF	TGCAGCGCGTCAAGGGGACAGGGGGTAGCAGATACGCAGTATTTT
NA	NA	TRBV7-2	TRBJ1-4	CAISRQTNEKLFF	TGTGCCATCAGCAGGCAGACTAATGAAAAACTGTTTTTT
NA	few	TRBV29-1	TRBJ1-2	CSVEAGTSAYGYTF	TGCAGCGTTGAAGCTGGGACAAGCGCCTATGGCTACACCTTC